Given below is one TCR beta chain in context. Its antigen is not yet known. No base quality information exists; no much larger clone differs at one position. Receptors were amplified or captured by 5' RACE. Sequenced on an Illumina HiSeq 2500. A second PCR of roughly 6 to 11 cycles was performed with a sample-barcoded 5' primer and a J-beta primer mix. Each TCR beta cDNA molecule received a unique molecular identifier from a template-switch 5' adaptor carrying 12 random nucleotides. Each sample yielded at least 2.5 million CDR3-containing paired-end reads. The Mint cDNA synthesis kit, primed by a TRBC-specific oligonucleotide, was used to synthesize first-strand cDNA from all RNA. All cDNA was treated with uracil-DNA glycosylase and then went through a first 18-cycle PCR with the universal primers M1SS and BC2_uni_R. As for how the authors treated the data: For normalization, 1 million high-quality reads were randomly selected from each sample, with every read carrying a distinct molecular identifier. Instead of being binned into consensus sequences, reads that shared molecular identifiers were thrown out. MiTCR, run with a Q25 quality threshold and the strictest error-elimination algorithm, handled CDR3 identification, clonotype clustering and error correction. Lower-bound total TCR beta diversity was estimated with a nonparametric unseen species model using Euler transformation. TCRdb handled the public reads itself, with Q25 trimming in fastp and clone calling in MiXCR, and kept productive beta chains. Here each entry gathers all rows of one CDR3 protein and keeps the most common genes and DNA. TCRdb's processing, not the authors', yielded these V and J calls. The sample yields hundreds of thousands of distinct CDR3 sequences; approximately 50% were counted once. The ten largest make up roughly 31% of the sample.

This sample was included in a study of blood T cells in healthy people across ages (dated by TCRdb to the mid-2010s). In terms of the full investigation: In model experiments, roughly one uniquely barcoded TCR beta cDNA molecule per two T cells was captured by template switching. The study measured age-related changes in TCR beta repertoire diversity using deep sequencing normalized with unique cDNA molecular identifiers. Donors were grouped into four age groups: young (average roughly 17 years), middle-aged (roughly 37), aged (around 60) and long-lived (approximately 82). To avoid experimental bias, donors of different ages were distributed randomly across sequencing lanes. Using the same blood draw, the study looked at two additional independent replicas of 1 million unique cDNA reads for two donors, one aged 18 to 29 and the other aged 80 or older. The study at large found these results: Because the CMV infection status of the donors was unknown, age-related changes in expanded clonotypes may potentially have been confounded. Observed TCR beta diversity per million T cells fell roughly linearly with age, and a significant reduction was already apparent by age about 43. The long-lived group showed more naive CD4+ T cells, fewer expanded clones and increased TCR diversity than the aged group, suggesting age selection. The percentage of naive T cells measured by flow cytometry correlated strongly with observed TCR beta diversity. Bulk unsorted PBMC profiling prevented conclusive comparison of naive and antigen-experienced compartments. Estimates of total diversity from one million sequenced T cells were regarded as lower bounds and underestimates.

Systemically healthy Caucasian individuals from Russia, 39 in total and aged roughly 6 to 100 years, were included as donors. Each donor gave approximately 9.3 milliliters of peripheral blood, collected into EDTA-treated Vacutainer tubes. PBMCs were isolated by Ficoll-Paque density-gradient centrifugation, with at least 7 million obtained per sample. Total RNA was extracted from PBMCs with Trizol reagent, with at least 5 micrograms obtained per sample. For every donor, flow cytometry on a PBMC aliquot measured the percentage of naive CD45RAhigh/CD27high T cells. The germline V gene gives CDR1 as KGHDR and CDR2 as SFDVKD. V sheds 4 bases and J sheds 2 bases, leaving 8 bases between their ends. Counted from cysteine to phenylalanine, this CDR3 has 14 amino acids. Only CDR3 DNA is held: 42 bases, read in frame from base 1.

Source material: blood. This sequence uses TRBV24-1 and TRBJ1-5, with TRBD1 tentatively as D gene (6 bases match). This sequence originates from a woman aged 55-70 years in good health. The CDR3 corresponds to CATSERQGNQPQHF. The nucleotides read TGTGCCACCAGTGAACGACAGGGCAATCAGCCCCAGCATTTT.